A single sample is the source of the 17 T cell receptor beta chains below, sequenced in a study of blood T cells in healthy people across ages. Alongside a J-beta primer mix, a sample-barcoded 5' primer served in a second PCR lasting about 7 to 12 cycles. One entry per CDR3 protein, called by TCRdb with MiXCR from the 5' RACE reads. The table has more than 450,000 distinct CDR3 sequences, 27% seen once. This sample was shared with a second study, whose subject was T cells of mothers and their children.

Sequencing was carried out using blood. These receptors were collected from a boy between 2 and 10 years old in good health.

V is TRBV20-1 and J is TRBJ1-3, with TRBD1 matching over 10 bases. CDR3 length: 18 residues. Germline CDR1 DFQATT, CDR2 SNEGSKA (reference sequence). Losses at the gene ends were 3 bases for V and 0 bases for J; bases not matched to a gene: 11. The CDR3 coding sequence is TGCAGTGCTAGCCCTGGACAGGGGGTAAACCCCTCTGGAAACACCATATATTTT. This codes for CSASPGQGVNPSGNTIYF.

The V and J genes are TRBV7-9 and TRBJ1-1, with D possibly TRBD1 on 5 matching bases. Germline values: CDR1 SEHNR, CDR2 FQNEAQ (reference sequence). V was pared by 2 bases and J by 1 base, with 8 bases between. The length of the CDR3 is 14 residues. CDR3 nucleotide sequence: TGTGCCAGCAGCTTAATCGGGGGGAACACTGAAGCTTTCTTT. It codes for CASSLIGGNTEAFF.

The V and J genes are TRBV10-3 and TRBJ2-2; 11 bases fit TRBD1. Germline V gene sequence: CDR1 ENHRY, CDR2 SYGVKD. The CDR3 has 21 amino acids. The trim removed 10 bases at V and 2 bases at J, leaving 24 bases unmatched. The CDR3 protein is CATLFGSDRGLVLGNTGELFF. The CDR3 bases are TGTGCCACCCTATTCGGCTCGGACAGGGGGCTGGTTCTCGGCAACACCGGGGAGCTGTTTTTT.

The chain joins TRBV7-2 to TRBJ2-1; D is perhaps TRBD2 (7 bases). V was trimmed by 4 bases and J by 2 bases, leaving 15 bases between them. This CDR3 spans 16 amino acids. Germline values: CDR1 SGHTA, CDR2 FQGNSA. CDR3 sequence reads: CASSSRWGGPYNEQFF. DNA of the CDR3: TGTGCCAGCAGCTCCCGCTGGGGGGGGCCCTACAATGAGCAGTTCTTC.

The V call is TRBV10-3, the J call TRBJ2-5, with 14 positions matching TRBD2. Germline CDR1 and CDR2: ENHRY and SYGVKD. Unmatched junction bases numbered 0, after V lost 4 bases and J lost 5 bases. This CDR3 is built from 14 residues. CDR3 sequence reads: CAISGTSGGETQYF. In nucleotides, the CDR3 is TGTGCCATCAGTGGGACTAGCGGGGGGGAGACCCAGTACTTC.

This clonotype was observed many times. This chain connects TRBV4-1 to TRBJ2-5; tentatively, D is TRBD1 (6 bases). V was cut by 3 bases and J by 2 bases, with 13 bases left in between. The CDR3 covers 15 residues. Per germline, CDR1 MGHRA and CDR2 YSYEKL. The CDR3 DNA is TGCGCCAGCAGCCAGTTCCGGGACAAACAAGAGACCCAGTACTTC. As protein: CASSQFRDKQETQYF.

V and J are TRBV6-5 and TRBJ2-7, with D maybe TRBD2 (5 bases). The CDR3 is made up of 17 amino acids. The V gene's germline CDR1 is MNHEY and CDR2 SVGAGI. Trimming shortened V by 0 bases and J by 4 bases, and 19 bases separated the two germline ends. The DNA for the CDR3 is TGTGCCAGCAGTTACTCTCGGGCGGGCCGACAACCATACGAGCAGTACTTC. It encodes CASSYSRAGRQPYEQYF.

This clonotype turned up a few times. The J gene is TRBJ2-1, the V gene TRBV18, with D unresolved. From germline, CDR1 is KGHSH and CDR2 LQKENI. V was clipped by 7 bases and J by 2 bases, with 6 bases between them. This CDR3 is 12 amino acids long. The CDR3 region has the DNA TGTGCCAGCTGTTCGGCCTACAATGAGCAGTTCTTC. This codes for CASCSAYNEQFF.

This clonotype came up many times. The V and J genes are TRBV21-1 and TRBJ2-6; the table's D call of TRBD2 was not tested on the DNA. TRBV21-1 is designated a pseudogene. The CDR3 contains 17 residues. This CDR3 is CASILRDPSSGANVLTF. In DNA form, the CDR3 reads TGTGCCAGCATCCTCCGGGACCCGAGCTCTGGGGCCAACGTCCTGACTTTC.

This clonotype occurred a few times. The chain links TRBV11-2 to TRBJ2-5; a weak D match, TRBD2 (6 bases). CDR3 length: 15 residues. Trimming cost V 5 bases and J 1 base, with 14 bases left between them. Per the germline V gene, CDR1 is SGHAT and CDR2 is FQNNGV. CDR3 amino acids: CASSKTGTRQETQYF. CDR3 coding DNA: TGTGCCAGCAGCAAAACCGGGACTCGCCAAGAGACCCAGTACTTC.

The chain is built from TRBV5-1 and TRBJ2-5; 13 bases map to TRBD2. Germline-derived CDR1 and CDR2 are SGHRS and YFSETQ. The trim removed 3 bases at V and 5 bases at J, leaving 7 bases unmatched. The CDR3 has 16 residues. In nucleotides, the CDR3 is TGCGCCAGCAGCTCGGGACTAGCGGGGTCCTTGGAGACCCAGTACTTC. It encodes CASSSGLAGSLETQYF.

This clonotype has only a few counts. V gene TRBV7-3 combines with J gene TRBJ1-2; 7 nucleotides line up with TRBD1. CDR1 is SGHTA and CDR2 is FQGTGA in the germline V gene. V shed 5 bases and J 4 bases; nucleotides not matched to a gene: 7. The CDR3 sequence is 14 residues long. The CDR3 nucleotides read TGTGCCAGCAGCGGAGCGACAGGGATCTATGGCTACACCTTC. This encodes CASSGATGIYGYTF.

A few counts support this clonotype. The junction does not match germline at one end; this may be a read error. This chain joins TRBV11-2 and TRBJ2-3, with a tentative D call TRBD2 (5 bases). CDR3 size: 15 residues. CDR1 SGHAT and CDR2 FQNNGV come from the germline V gene. CDR3 DNA: TGTGCCTGCAGCTTCCGGGATCTAAGCACAGATACGCAGTATTTT. Translating gives CACSFRDLSTDTQYF.

V and J are TRBV6-1 and TRBJ1-2; D is possibly TRBD1 (5 bases). The CDR3 consists of 11 residues. Trimming took off 8 bases at V and 6 bases at J, with 10 bases between the two ends. From germline, CDR1 is MNHNS and CDR2 SASEGT. CDR3 sequence: CASGGLDGYTF. CDR3 sequence (DNA): TGTGCCAGCGGGGGACTCGATGGCTACACCTTC.

The chain recombines TRBV12-3 or TRBV12-4 with TRBJ2-1; weak D call: TRBD2 (6 bases). Trimming removed 6 bases at V and 4 bases at J, with 10 bases between. The CDR3 is 13 amino acids. CDR3 coding DNA: TGTGCCAGCAGGGCGGGACCTTACAATGAGCAGTTCTTC. It codes for CASRAGPYNEQFF.

The V call is TRBV20-1, the J call TRBJ2-5; TRBD2 aligns across 7 bases. The V segment lost 6 bases and the J segment 7 bases; nucleotides outside the gene matches: 8. Germline assignment: CDR1 DFQATT and CDR2 SNEGSKA (reference sequence). This CDR3 comprises 12 residues. Here the CDR3 DNA reads TGCAGTGCGAGCGGGGCGCCCGGGACCCAGTACTTC. It encodes CSASGAPGTQYF.

This clonotype occurred many times. The V and J genes are TRBV15 and TRBJ1-2; D gene uncertain. Trimming removed 3 bases from V and 5 bases from J, with 13 bases in between. Germline V gives CDR1 LNHNV, CDR2 YYDKDF (reference sequence). The CDR3 is made up of 14 amino acids. The CDR3 coding sequence is TGTGCCACCAGCAGCACAAACGGATTGTATGGCTACACCTTC. This encodes CATSSTNGLYGYTF.